Shown below are 6 T cell receptor beta chains from a single sample sequenced in a study of tumor-infiltrating lymphocytes in primary liver carcinoma listed by TCRdb under 2017. Sequencing was carried out with an Illumina HiSeq 2500. TCRbeta-specific cDNA was reverse-transcribed from approximately 500 ng total RNA using a constant-region primer and ProtoScript II reverse transcriptase. Three nested multiplex PCR rounds, following a slightly modified ARM-PCR procedure, were used to build the TCRbeta libraries. Multiplex TRBV1-TRBV30 forward primers and a Cbeta reverse primer were used in the first two PCR rounds, each of which was run for around 10 cycles. Through fastp at Q25 and MiXCR, TCRdb rebuilt clones from the public reads, retaining in-frame beta chains. Each CDR3 protein gets just one entry, which takes the most common genes and DNA from the rows behind it. This sample holds 95,000 to 150,000 distinct CDR3 sequences; roughly 69% were observed only once. 9.3% of the sample rests with the top ten.

Total RNA and DNA were co-extracted from around 20-30 mg of bulk tissue with the AllPrep DNA/RNA mini kit, without cell sorting. Sequenced sample: liver tumor tissue from sampling region 1. What this sample's cell subset or site label stands for: tumor region T1, superior pole. The receptors shown here come from a woman aged 60-75 years with primary liver carcinoma and hepatitis B virus infection.

Of note for this clonotype: A read error may be the cause here, since a much bigger clone is one base away. The chain has TRBV12-3 or TRBV12-4 and TRBJ1-5; possible D gene TRBD1, 5 bases. CDR3 length: 13 amino acids. CDR3 residues: CTSGAVGNQPQHF. CDR3 nucleotide sequence: TGTACCAGCGGGGCTGTTGGCAATCAGCCCCAGCATTTT.

This clonotype was counted once. An end of the junction does not agree with germline; a read error may underlie this. The genes are TRBV11-2 and TRBJ2-5; D unclear. Germline V CDR1 and CDR2: SGHAT, FQNNGV. There are 14 residues in the CDR3. CDR3: CVSSAGFTQETQYF. The CDR3 DNA follows: TGTGTCAGCAGCGCAGGATTCACGCAGGAGACCCAGTACTTC.

The table lists this clonotype with a few counts. Mismatch with germline at one junction end may stem from a read error. The J gene is TRBJ1-2, the V gene TRBV6-1, with a possible D match to TRBD1 (5 bases). The CDR3 totals 14 residues. Per germline, CDR1 MNHNS and CDR2 SASEGT. In DNA, the CDR3 is TGTGCCAGCAGTGAAATGGCAGGGAACTATGGCTGCACCTTC. Amino acid sequence: CASSEMAGNYGCTF.

A word on this clonotype: A much bigger clone sits one base away, suggesting this may be a read error. The chain links TRBV5-5 to TRBJ1-5, with D perhaps matching TRBD1 (6 bases). The CDR3 covers 17 residues. V lost 0 bases and J lost 1, with 14 bases in between. Per germline, CDR1 SGHKS and CDR2 YYEKEE (reference sequence). The CDR3, as DNA: TGTGCCAGCAGCTTGGCCGGGGGGGGCCTAAGCAATCAGCCCCAGCATTTT. As protein: CASSLAGGGLSNQPQHF.

At least ten counts were recorded for this clonotype. The chain joins TRBV6-1 to TRBJ1-5; 9 bases are shared with TRBD1. The V gene end was trimmed by 6 bases and the J gene end by 5 bases; junction bases not matched to a gene: 2. Per germline, CDR1 MNHNS and CDR2 SASEGT. The CDR3 is 13 residues long. DNA of the CDR3: TGTGCCAGCAGACAGGGGGCCCATCAGCCCCAGCATTTT. This sequence encodes CASRQGAHQPQHF.

Concerning this clonotype itself: Possible read error: a much larger clone is one base away. The J gene is TRBJ2-7, the V gene TRBV4-1; D is perhaps TRBD2 (6 bases). Trimming stripped 0 bases from V and 6 bases from J, with 18 bases between. The CDR3 has 16 amino acids. Germline V gives CDR1 MGHRA, CDR2 YSYEKL. CDR3: CASSQDPGGTGREQYF. The CDR3 region has the DNA TGCGCCAGCAGCCAAGATCCTGGCGGGACCGGCCGCGAGCAGTACTTC.